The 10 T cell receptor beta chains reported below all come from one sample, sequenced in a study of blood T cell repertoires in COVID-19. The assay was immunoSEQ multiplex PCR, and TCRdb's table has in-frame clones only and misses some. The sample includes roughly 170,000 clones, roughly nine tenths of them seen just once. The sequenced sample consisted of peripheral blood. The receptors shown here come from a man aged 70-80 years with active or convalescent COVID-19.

The CDR3 here is CASSLSPGKGYTF. CDR3 DNA sequence: TGTGCCAGCAGTTTGAGCCCGGGTAAGGGCTACACCTTC. The chain joins TRBV12-3 or TRBV12-4 to TRBJ1-2; D is undetermined. The CDR3 covers 13 residues. The V gene lost 3 bases and the J gene lost 8 bases, with 13 bases spanning the gap.

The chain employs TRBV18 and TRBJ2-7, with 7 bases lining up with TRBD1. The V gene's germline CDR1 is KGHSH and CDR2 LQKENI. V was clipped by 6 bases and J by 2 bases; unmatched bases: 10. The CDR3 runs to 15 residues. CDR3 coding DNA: TGTGCCAGCTCCCAACGGACAGGATCGACCTACGAGCAGTACTTC. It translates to CASSQRTGSTYEQYF.

CDR3 coding DNA: TGTGGAGCTGGCGGAGGTGACACCGGGGAGCTGTTTTTT. This translates into CGAGGGDTGELFF. The J gene is TRBJ2-2, the V gene TRBV12-3 or TRBV12-4; maybe TRBD2 (5 bases). The CDR3 extends over 13 amino acids.

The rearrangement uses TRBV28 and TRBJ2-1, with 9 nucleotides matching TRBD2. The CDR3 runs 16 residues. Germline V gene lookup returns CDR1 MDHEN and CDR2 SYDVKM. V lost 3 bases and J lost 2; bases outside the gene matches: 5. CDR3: CASSFWREGAYNEQFF. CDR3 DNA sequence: TGTGCCAGCAGTTTTTGGCGGGAGGGGGCCTACAATGAGCAGTTCTTC.

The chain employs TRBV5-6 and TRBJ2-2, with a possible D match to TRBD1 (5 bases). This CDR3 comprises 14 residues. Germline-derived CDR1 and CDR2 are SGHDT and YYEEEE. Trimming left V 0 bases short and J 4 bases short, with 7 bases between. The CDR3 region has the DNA TGTGCCAGCAGCTTGGGACAGTCCACCGGGGAGCTGTTTTTT. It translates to CASSLGQSTGELFF.

Written as DNA, the CDR3 is TGTGCCAGCTCACCTGGACAGGGGGCGGCTGAAGCTTTCTTT. Residues: CASSPGQGAAEAFF. The chain employs TRBV18 and TRBJ1-1, with 11 bases fitting TRBD1. The junction had 3 bases not matched to a gene; V was cut back by 3 bases and J by 6 bases. CDR1 and CDR2 from the germline V gene are KGHSH and LQKENI. The CDR3 runs 14 residues.

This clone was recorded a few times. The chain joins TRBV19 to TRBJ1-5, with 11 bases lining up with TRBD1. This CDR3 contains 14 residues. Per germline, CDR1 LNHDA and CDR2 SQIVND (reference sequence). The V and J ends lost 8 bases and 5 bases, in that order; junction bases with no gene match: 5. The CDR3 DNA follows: TGTGCCAGTGGAGGACAGGGGGCATATCAGCCCCAGCATTTT. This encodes CASGGQGAYQPQHF.

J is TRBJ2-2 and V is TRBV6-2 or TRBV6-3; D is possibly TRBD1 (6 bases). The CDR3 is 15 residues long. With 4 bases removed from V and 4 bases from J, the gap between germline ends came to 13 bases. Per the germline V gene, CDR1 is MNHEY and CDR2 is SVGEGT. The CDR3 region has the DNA TGTGCCAGCAGTTCGGGACACGCTCCCACCGGGGAGCTGTTTTTT. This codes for CASSSGHAPTGELFF.

The CDR3 nucleotides read TGTGCCAGCAGCTTGAGCAGGGGAAGCTCACCCCTCCACTTT. Its protein is CASSLSRGSSPLHF. This sequence joins TRBV5-8 and TRBJ1-6; D perhaps matches TRBD1 (6 bases). This CDR3 has 14 residues. The V end lost 1 base, the J end lost 10 bases, and 12 bases lay between the germline ends. Germline CDR1 and CDR2: SGHTS and YDEGEE.

CDR3: CASSLSPGTLGYTF. CDR3 DNA sequence: TGTGCCAGCAGTTTAAGCCCCGGGACACTTGGCTACACCTTC. The V and J genes are TRBV28 and TRBJ1-2, with D possibly being TRBD1 (6 bases). Germline lookup yields CDR1 MDHEN and CDR2 SYDVKM. The CDR3 has 14 amino acids. V was shortened by 2 bases and J by 7 bases, with 14 bases between the two germline ends.